A single T cell receptor (beta chain) is shown here with its context. The antigen remains unidentified. The CDR3 length is 17 residues. Trimming cost V 7 bases and J 7 bases; bases outside gene matches: 14. Germline-derived CDR1 and CDR2 are MGHRA and YSYEKL. This record belongs to a study of cytomegalovirus exposure and HLA in healthy donors. PCR used 60 Vbeta primers and 13 Jbeta primers. Produced via immunoSEQ multiplex PCR; TCRdb's table is partial and in-frame only. This sample carries roughly 140,000 clones, roughly 80% of them seen once, and the ten largest clones take around 2.5%. Study results and caveats: Generally TCR sequences proved uncommon, though certain public TCRs appeared in numerous donors.

The sequencing sample was made of PBMCs. The sequence was obtained from a boy aged 2-15 years in good health and CMV-seronegative. The genes are TRBV4-1 and TRBJ1-6, with TRBD1 matching 9 bases. The DNA for the CDR3 is TGCGCCAGCACCTCTACTCGTGCCGGGACAGGGAATTCACCCCTCCACTTT. It codes for CASTSTRAGTGNSPLHF.